This TCR beta chain was recorded in a study of PD-L1 blockade in urothelial cancer. Study-level background: From 0 to 3 prior chemotherapy regimens had been given to the patients.

The time point: peripheral blood 6 weeks after treatment start. Pretreatment sampling and on-treatment sampling together yielded between 1 and 8 samples for each patient. Germline values: CDR1 MNHEY, CDR2 SVGAGI. Trimming cost V 0 bases and J 3 bases, with 12 bases left between them. The CDR3 has 15 amino acids. Sequencing used immunoSEQ multiplex PCR; TCRdb keeps in-frame clones, though not all of them. Among 120,000 or so clones listed, about 82% were seen once. J is TRBJ2-7 and V is TRBV6-5; D unresolved. The material sequenced was PBMCs, taken around atezolizumab (anti-PD-L1) treatment. This TCR was sampled from a man aged 50 to 59 with urothelial cancer. This chain's CDR3 is CASSYSSTRIYEQYF. The CDR3 nucleotides are TGTGCCAGCAGTTACTCGTCCACCAGGATCTACGAGCAGTACTTC.